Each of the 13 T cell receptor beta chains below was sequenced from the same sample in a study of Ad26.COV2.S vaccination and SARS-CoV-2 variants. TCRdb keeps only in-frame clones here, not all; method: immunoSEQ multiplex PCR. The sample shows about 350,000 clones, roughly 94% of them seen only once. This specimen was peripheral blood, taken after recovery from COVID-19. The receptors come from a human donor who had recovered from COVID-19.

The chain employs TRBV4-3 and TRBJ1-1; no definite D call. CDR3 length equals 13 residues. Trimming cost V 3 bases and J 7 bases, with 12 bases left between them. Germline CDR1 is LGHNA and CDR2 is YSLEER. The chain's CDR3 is CASSQTTDIEAFF. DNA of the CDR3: TGCGCCAGCAGCCAGACGACGGATATTGAAGCTTTCTTT.

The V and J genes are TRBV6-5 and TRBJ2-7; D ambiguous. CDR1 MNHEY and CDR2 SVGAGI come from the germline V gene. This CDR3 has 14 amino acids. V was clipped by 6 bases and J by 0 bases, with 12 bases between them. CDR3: CASRPLLSSYEQYF. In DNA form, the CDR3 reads TGTGCCAGCAGGCCCCTTCTAAGCTCCTACGAGCAGTACTTC.

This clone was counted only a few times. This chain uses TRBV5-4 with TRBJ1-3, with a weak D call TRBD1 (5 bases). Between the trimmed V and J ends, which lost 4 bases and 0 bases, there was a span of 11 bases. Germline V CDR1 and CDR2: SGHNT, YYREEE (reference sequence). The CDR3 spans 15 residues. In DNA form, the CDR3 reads TGTGCCAGCAGCCCGGGACGGAGCTCTGGAAACACCATATATTTT. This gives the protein CASSPGRSSGNTIYF.

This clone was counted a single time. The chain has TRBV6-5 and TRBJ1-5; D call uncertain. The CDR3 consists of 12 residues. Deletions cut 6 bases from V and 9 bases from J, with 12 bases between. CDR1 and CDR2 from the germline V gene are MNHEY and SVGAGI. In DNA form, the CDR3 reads TGTGCCAGCAGGGGCCAAAGAGGGCCCCAGCATTTT. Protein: CASRGQRGPQHF.

The CDR3 is CATNSRASPGTGELFF. The DNA of the CDR3 is TGCGCCACCAACTCGAGGGCCAGCCCGGGGACCGGGGAGCTGTTTTTT. The chain joins TRBV5-1 to TRBJ2-2, with D tentatively TRBD2 (5 bases). The CDR3 consists of 16 residues. Germline V lookup: CDR1 SGHRS, CDR2 YFSETQ. The V and J ends lost 9 bases and 5 bases respectively, with 23 bases between them.

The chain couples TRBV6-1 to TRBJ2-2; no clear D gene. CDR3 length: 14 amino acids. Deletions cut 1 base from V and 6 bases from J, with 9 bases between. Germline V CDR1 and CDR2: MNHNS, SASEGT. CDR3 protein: CASSEVPVSGELFF. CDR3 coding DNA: TGTGCCAGCAGTGAAGTCCCTGTTTCCGGGGAGCTGTTTTTT.

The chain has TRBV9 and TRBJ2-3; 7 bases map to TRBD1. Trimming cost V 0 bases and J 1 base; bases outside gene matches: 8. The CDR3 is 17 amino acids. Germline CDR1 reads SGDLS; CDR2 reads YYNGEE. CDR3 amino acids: CASSVVDRPTRTDTQYF. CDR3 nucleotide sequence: TGTGCCAGCAGCGTAGTGGACAGGCCAACCCGCACAGATACGCAGTATTTT.

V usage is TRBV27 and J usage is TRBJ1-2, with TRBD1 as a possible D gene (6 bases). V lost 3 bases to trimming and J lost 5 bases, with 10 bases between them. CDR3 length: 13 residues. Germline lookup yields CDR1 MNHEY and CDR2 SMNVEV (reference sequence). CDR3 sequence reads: CASSLKGVYGYTF. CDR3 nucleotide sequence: TGTGCCAGCAGTTTGAAGGGGGTTTATGGCTACACCTTC.

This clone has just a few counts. CDR3 residues: CASSDSSEAFF. DNA for the CDR3: TGTGCCAGCAGTGATAGCAGTGAAGCTTTCTTT. The chain uses TRBV25-1 and TRBJ1-1; D gene unclear. Trimming removed 3 bases at V and 7 bases at J, with 6 bases between. The CDR3 is 11 residues long. The V gene's germline CDR1 is MGHDK and CDR2 SYGVNS.

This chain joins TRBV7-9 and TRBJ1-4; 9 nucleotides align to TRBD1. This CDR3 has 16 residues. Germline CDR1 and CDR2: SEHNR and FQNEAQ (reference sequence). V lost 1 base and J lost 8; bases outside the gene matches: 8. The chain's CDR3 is CASSLGTGVVGEKLFF. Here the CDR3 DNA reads TGTGCCAGCAGCTTAGGGACAGGGGTCGTCGGCGAAAAACTGTTTTTT.

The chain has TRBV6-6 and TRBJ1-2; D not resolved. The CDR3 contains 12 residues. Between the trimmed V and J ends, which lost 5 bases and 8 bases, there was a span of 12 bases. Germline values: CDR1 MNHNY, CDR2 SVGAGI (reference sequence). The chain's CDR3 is CASSPGMWGYTF. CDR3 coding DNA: TGTGCCAGCAGTCCGGGGATGTGGGGCTACACCTTC.

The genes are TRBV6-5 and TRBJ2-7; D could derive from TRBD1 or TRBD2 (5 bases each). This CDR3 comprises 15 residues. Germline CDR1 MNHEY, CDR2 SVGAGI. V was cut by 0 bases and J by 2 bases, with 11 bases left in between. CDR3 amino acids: CASSYSRDRTYEQYF. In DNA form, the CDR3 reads TGTGCCAGCAGTTACTCGAGGGACCGTACCTACGAGCAGTACTTC.

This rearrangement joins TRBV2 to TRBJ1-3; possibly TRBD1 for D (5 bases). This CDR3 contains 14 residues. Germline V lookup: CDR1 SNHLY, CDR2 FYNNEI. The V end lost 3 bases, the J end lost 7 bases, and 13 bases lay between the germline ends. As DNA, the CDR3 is TGTGCCAGCAGTGAGGGGACGAGGCTTAACACCATATATTTT. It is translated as CASSEGTRLNTIYF.